This entry lists 16 T cell receptor beta chains sequenced from one sample in a study of Ad26.COV2.S vaccination and SARS-CoV-2 variants. The repertoire was sequenced with immunoSEQ multiplex PCR; TCRdb's copy has only in-frame clones and lacks some. The table shows hundreds of thousands of clones, with 89% occurring only once. The treatment is: around 19 received Ad26.COV2.S at low or high dose, single or two shots; 5 received placebo; per-sample allocation not given. Sample collection was performed on day 63 after the first vaccine or placebo injection. The sequences come from peripheral blood, collected in a trial of Ad26.COV2.S vaccine versus placebo. These receptors all stem from a person between 18 and 65 years old who received the Ad26.COV2.S COVID-19 vaccine or a placebo.

In its sample, this clone was seen once. The rearrangement joins TRBV7-2 to TRBJ2-1, with D possibly being TRBD1 (5 bases). CDR1 is SGHTA and CDR2 is FQGNSA in the germline V gene. The CDR3 consists of 11 residues. Trimming took off 3 bases at V and 13 bases at J, with 10 bases between the two ends. As DNA, the CDR3 is TGTGCCAGCAGCTTGGGGCAAGGACAGTTCTTC. It encodes CASSLGQGQFF.

This chain connects TRBV18 to TRBJ2-1; tentatively, D is TRBD1 (5 bases). V was pared by 2 bases and J by 6 bases, with 14 bases between. The CDR3 sequence is 15 residues long. Looked up from germline, CDR1 is KGHSH and CDR2 is LQKENI. The CDR3 protein is CASSPGVRAVNEQFF. The CDR3 region has the DNA TGTGCCAGCTCACCAGGGGTCAGGGCGGTCAATGAGCAGTTCTTC. Full variable domain (missing parts from reference TRBV18 and TRBJ2-1): NAGVMQNPRHLVRRRGQEARLRCSPMKGHSHVYWYRQLPEEGLKFMVYLQKENIIDESGMPKERFSAEFPKEGPSILRIQQVVRGDSAAYFCASSPGVRAVNEQFFGPGTRLTVL.

The count of this clone is one. V usage is TRBV2 and J usage is TRBJ2-7, with D unclear. Per the germline V gene, CDR1 is SNHLY and CDR2 is FYNNEI. The CDR3 totals 14 residues. The V end was cut by 6 bases, the J end by 1 base, with 13 bases between. In nucleotides, the CDR3 is TGTGCCAGCAGAACACAGTGGAATTCCTACGAGCAGTACTTC. It encodes CASRTQWNSYEQYF.

The rearrangement uses TRBV18 and TRBJ2-2; 11 bases align to TRBD2. V shed 3 bases, J shed 5 bases, and the junction held 5 bases outside the gene matches. CDR1 and CDR2 (germline): KGHSH, LQKENI. CDR3 length: 16 residues. The CDR3 DNA reads as TGTGCCAGCTCACCTATACTAGCGGGAGAGACCGGGGAGCTGTTTTTT. This gives the protein CASSPILAGETGELFF.

The J gene is TRBJ1-1, the V gene TRBV30, with D hard to call. CDR3 length: 13 amino acids. Germline V CDR1 and CDR2: GTSNPN, SVGIG (reference sequence). Trimming took 2 bases from V and 3 from J, leaving 10 bases between them. The CDR3, as DNA: TGTGCCTGGAGTCTGGAGGCGGACACTGAAGCTTTCTTT. Encoded protein: CAWSLEADTEAFF.

This chain connects TRBV15 to TRBJ2-1; TRBD2 agrees at 12 bases. CDR3 length equals 15 residues. Germline assignment: CDR1 LNHNV and CDR2 YYDKDF (reference sequence). After removal of 3 bases from V and 6 bases from J, the junction contained 3 bases not matched to a gene. The DNA of the CDR3 is TGTGCCACCAGCAGTCCTAGCGGGGGGGTCAATGAGCAGTTCTTC. It codes for CATSSPSGGVNEQFF.

The chain employs TRBV7-8 and TRBJ1-4; 8 bases fit TRBD1. The germline CDR1 and CDR2 sequences are SGHVS and FQNEAQ. The V and J ends lost 7 bases and 3 bases, in that order; junction bases with no gene match: 7. There are 15 residues in the CDR3. CDR3 amino acids: CASTTDRGPNEKLFF. The CDR3 nucleotides read TGTGCCAGCACTACCGACAGGGGACCTAATGAAAAACTGTTTTTT.

The chain is built from TRBV19 and TRBJ1-6; 7 bases fit TRBD1. V lost 4 bases, J lost 9 bases, and 9 bases stayed unmatched. CDR1 is LNHDA and CDR2 is SQIVND in the germline V gene (reference sequence). CDR3 length: 15 residues. The CDR3 sequence is CASSTSQGRVSPLHF. The CDR3 DNA follows: TGTGCCAGTAGTACCTCACAGGGGAGGGTTTCACCCCTCCACTTT.

This clone was counted a single time. The V call is TRBV3-1 (or the pseudogene TRBV3-2), the J call TRBJ2-5, with TRBD2 matching over 7 bases. The trim removed 0 bases at V and 5 bases at J, leaving 6 bases unmatched. The CDR3 spans 15 residues. Germline V CDR1 and CDR2: LGHDT, YNNKEL (reference sequence). The DNA of the CDR3 is TGTGCCAGCAGCCAAGAAGCGGCTAGCGGCGAGACCCAGTACTTC. This encodes CASSQEAASGETQYF.

The chain has TRBV7-9 and TRBJ2-7; unclear D gene. Looked up from germline, CDR1 is SEHNR and CDR2 is FQNEAQ (reference sequence). Trimming stripped 6 bases from V and 0 bases from J, with 6 bases between. This CDR3 region has 12 residues. CDR3 DNA sequence: TGTGCCAGCAGGCCCGACTCCTACGAGCAGTACTTC. This translates into CASRPDSYEQYF.

The CDR3 protein is CASSQFTEQFF. In nucleotides, the CDR3 is TGTGCCAGCAGCCAATTCACGGAGCAGTTCTTC. This chain links TRBV3-1 (or the pseudogene TRBV3-2) with TRBJ2-1; D not resolved. With 2 bases removed from V and 10 bases from J, the gap between germline ends came to 6 bases. This CDR3 region has 11 residues. Germline V gene sequence: CDR1 LGHDT, CDR2 YNNKEL (reference sequence).

Points on this clone: Distinct nucleotide sequences in the sample also encode this CDR3. The chain carries TRBV7-2 and TRBJ1-1, with no clear D. This CDR3 comprises 13 residues. Germline V gene sequence: CDR1 SGHTA, CDR2 FQGNSA. The V and J ends lost 5 bases and 2 bases respectively, with 9 bases between them. The CDR3 reads CASSAGQNTEAFF. CDR3 DNA: TGTGCCAGCAGCGCAGGCCAAAACACTGAAGCTTTCTTT.

CDR3 in DNA: TGTGCCAGCAGTGAATCTGGCAGGTCCATGAACACTGAAGCTTTCTTT. Its translation: CASSESGRSMNTEAFF. This chain uses TRBV6-1 with TRBJ1-1; no firm D call. The V gene lost 2 bases and the J gene lost 0 bases, with 13 bases spanning the gap. Germline V gene sequence: CDR1 MNHNS, CDR2 SASEGT. The CDR3 contains 16 residues.

As DNA, the CDR3 is TGTGCCAGCAGCCGACCCCCCTACGAGCAGTACTTC. Encoded protein: CASSRPPYEQYF. The J gene is TRBJ2-7, the V gene TRBV6-6; D is uncertain. CDR3 length: 12 residues. Looked up from germline, CDR1 is MNHNY and CDR2 is SVGAGI (reference sequence). V lost 6 bases, J lost 2 bases, and 8 bases lay in between.

The CDR3 sequence is CAGRALGEGTDTQYF. CDR3 DNA: TGCGCCGGCCGGGCCCTGGGTGAAGGCACAGATACGCAGTATTTT. The chain couples TRBV5-1 to TRBJ2-3; no clear D. Trimming shortened V by 10 bases and J by 1 base, and 19 bases separated the two germline ends. In germline, CDR1 is SGHRS, CDR2 YFSETQ. This CDR3 comprises 15 residues. Based on the CDR3 plus reference TRBV5-1 and TRBJ2-3, the full variable domain is KAGVTQTPRYLIKTRGQQVTLSCSPISGHRSVSWYQQTPGQGLQFLFEYFSETQRNKGNFPGRFSGRQFSNSRSEMNVSTLELGDSALYLCAGRALGEGTDTQYFGPGTRLTVL.

V is TRBV30 and J is TRBJ1-1, with D perhaps matching TRBD1 (6 bases). This CDR3 is 13 amino acids long. CDR1 is GTSNPN, CDR2 SVGIG, per germline (reference sequence). V lost 5 bases and J 0 bases, leaving 10 bases between the germline ends. DNA for the CDR3: TGTGCCTGGGGTACAGGGATGAACACTGAAGCTTTCTTT. Its protein is CAWGTGMNTEAFF.